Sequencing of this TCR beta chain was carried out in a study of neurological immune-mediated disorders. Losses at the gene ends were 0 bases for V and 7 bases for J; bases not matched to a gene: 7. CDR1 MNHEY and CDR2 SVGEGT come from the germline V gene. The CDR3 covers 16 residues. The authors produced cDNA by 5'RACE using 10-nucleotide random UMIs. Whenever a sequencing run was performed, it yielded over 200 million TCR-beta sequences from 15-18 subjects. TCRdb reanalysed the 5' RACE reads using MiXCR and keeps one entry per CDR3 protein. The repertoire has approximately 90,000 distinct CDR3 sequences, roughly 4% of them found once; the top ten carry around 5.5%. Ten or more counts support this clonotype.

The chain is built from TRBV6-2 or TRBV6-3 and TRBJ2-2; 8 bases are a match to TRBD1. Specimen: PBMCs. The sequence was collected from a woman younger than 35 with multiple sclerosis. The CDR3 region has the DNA TGTGCCAGCAGTTACTCGCCAGGGGGCAAGATCGGGGAGCTGTTTTTT. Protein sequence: CASSYSPGGKIGELFF.